This T cell receptor beta chain is from a study of beta chain features in type 1 diabetes. Study-wide findings and caveats: PCR might preferentially amplify shorter templates, equally in patients and controls.

Expressed TCRB transcripts were sequenced because the isolated RNA had all been reverse transcribed beforehand. Generated by immunoSEQ multiplex PCR, the TCRdb table keeps only in-frame clones and is missing some. The sample holds about 300,000 clones, under 8.5% seen once. J was trimmed by 10 bases and V by 8 bases; bases with no gene match: 9. This CDR3 contains 14 residues. Germline CDR1 is SNHLY and CDR2 is FYNNEI. To note about this clone: Its antigen is not identified.

This receptor was identified in a woman under 30 in good health. Sequencing used central memory CD4+ T cells from blood. The chain recombines TRBV2 with TRBJ1-6, with 9 nucleotides matching TRBD1. The CDR3 loop reads CASGAGTGNSPLHF. The CDR3 nucleotides read TGTGCCAGCGGCGCCGGGACAGGGAACTCACCCCTCCACTTT.